This T cell receptor beta chain was sequenced for a study of HIV-infected patients and healthy controls. Study-level points and caveats: HIV+ repertoires were severely depleted of MAIT alpha-chain CDR3s, unlike healthy controls.

With respect to this clonotype: As yet, its antigen is unknown.

Reverse transcription used about 500 ng RNA and constant-region primers for alpha and beta. Using multiplexing indices, alpha and beta chain libraries were generated apart by chain-specific third strand synthesis. Via MiXCR, TCRdb re-called the 5' RACE reads, giving one row per CDR3 protein. Here the sample spans several thousand distinct CDR3 sequences, around 8% being singletons. The CDR3 sequence is 13 residues long. The ends were cut back, 4 bases at V and 2 bases at J, with 6 bases in the middle. Germline CDR1 reads MNHEY; CDR2 reads SVGAGI. Antiretroviral therapy had run roughly three months, about 14 weeks, before follow-up blood collection. No cell fractionation was done, so the repertoire covers all unsorted peripheral blood T cells.

The chain uses TRBV6-5 and TRBJ1-5; D ambiguous. The sample in question was blood, obtained during antiretroviral therapy. The clonotype was recovered from an adult with HIV infection. The CDR3 loop is CASSWAGNQPQHF. The CDR3 region has the DNA TGTGCCAGCAGTTGGGCAGGCAATCAGCCCCAGCATTTT.